One sample yielded the 7 T cell receptor beta chains listed below, sequenced in a study of cytomegalovirus exposure and HLA in healthy donors. PCR employed 60 Vbeta and 13 Jbeta primers. The assay was immunoSEQ multiplex PCR, and TCRdb's table has in-frame clones only and misses some. The sample lists just under 95,000 clones, approximately 77% occurring once. Sequenced input: PBMCs. The receptors derive from a human donor in good health.

This chain connects TRBV5-1 to TRBJ2-7; D is perhaps TRBD1 (5 bases). Germline CDR1 reads SGHRS; CDR2 reads YFSETQ. This CDR3 contains 14 residues. Trimming took 0 bases from V and 2 from J, leaving 9 bases between them. The CDR3 sequence is CASSLGQTPYEQYF. The CDR3 DNA is TGCGCCAGCAGCTTGGGACAGACCCCCTACGAGCAGTACTTC.

The chain uses TRBV19 and TRBJ1-1; no clear D. The germline V gene encodes CDR1 LNHDA and CDR2 SQIVND (reference sequence). CDR3 length equals 14 residues. Trimming pared 3 bases from V and 3 bases from J, leaving 11 bases between. The CDR3 DNA sequence: TGTGCCAGTAGTATGAGGGATAGGGACACTGAAGCTTTCTTT. This sequence encodes CASSMRDRDTEAFF.

The chain joins TRBV19 to TRBJ2-7; 9 bases are shared with TRBD2. CDR3 size: 15 residues. Looked up from germline, CDR1 is LNHDA and CDR2 is SQIVND (reference sequence). The ends lost 5 bases at V and 1 base at J; junction bases unmatched: 6. CDR3: CASSYLAGPSYEQYF. CDR3 coding DNA: TGTGCCAGTAGTTATCTAGCGGGACCTTCCTACGAGCAGTACTTC. The full variable domain, rest sourced from reference TRBV19 and TRBJ2-7, is DGGITQSPKYLFRKEGQNVTLSCEQNLNHDAMYWYRQDPGQGLRLIYYSQIVNDFQKGDIAEGYSVSREKKESFPLTVTSAQKNPTAFYLCASSYLAGPSYEQYFGPGTRLTVT.

This rearrangement joins TRBV27 to TRBJ2-1; 9 bases align to TRBD2. CDR1 is MNHEY and CDR2 is SMNVEV in the germline V gene (reference sequence). CDR3 length equals 15 residues. With V trimmed by 7 bases and J by 8 bases, 12 bases remained unmatched. The CDR3 DNA reads TGTGCCAGCAAGCCTCTCGCGGGAGGGGCCGATGAGCAGTTCTTC. It specifies CASKPLAGGADEQFF.

The chain combines TRBV27 with TRBJ2-7; D is ambiguous. The V end was cut by 8 bases, the J end by 10 bases, with 21 bases between. The CDR3 length is 13 residues. CDR1 is MNHEY, CDR2 SMNVEV, per germline (reference sequence). In DNA form, the CDR3 reads TGTGCCAGCTATTACAGACCTGATACGAAACAGTACTTC. Amino acid sequence: CASYYRPDTKQYF.

The rearrangement uses TRBV11-3 and TRBJ2-3, with D possibly matching TRBD1 (5 bases). CDR1 SGHNT and CDR2 YENEEA come from the germline V gene. The germline V and J ends were trimmed by 5 bases and 1 base, with 13 bases remaining between them. The CDR3 loop spans 15 amino acids. The CDR3 DNA is TGTGCCAGCAGCCAAGGGGTTGGGGGCACAGATACGCAGTATTTT. This encodes CASSQGVGGTDTQYF.

The V gene is TRBV28, the J gene TRBJ2-1; TRBD2 aligns across 8 bases. The CDR3 totals 14 residues. Trimming took 3 bases from V and 7 from J; bases not matched to a gene: 5. CDR1 and CDR2 (germline): MDHEN, SYDVKM. In DNA form, the CDR3 reads TGTGCCAGCAGTTTCGGGGGGGAGTCTAATGAGCAGTTCTTC. It yields the protein CASSFGGESNEQFF.